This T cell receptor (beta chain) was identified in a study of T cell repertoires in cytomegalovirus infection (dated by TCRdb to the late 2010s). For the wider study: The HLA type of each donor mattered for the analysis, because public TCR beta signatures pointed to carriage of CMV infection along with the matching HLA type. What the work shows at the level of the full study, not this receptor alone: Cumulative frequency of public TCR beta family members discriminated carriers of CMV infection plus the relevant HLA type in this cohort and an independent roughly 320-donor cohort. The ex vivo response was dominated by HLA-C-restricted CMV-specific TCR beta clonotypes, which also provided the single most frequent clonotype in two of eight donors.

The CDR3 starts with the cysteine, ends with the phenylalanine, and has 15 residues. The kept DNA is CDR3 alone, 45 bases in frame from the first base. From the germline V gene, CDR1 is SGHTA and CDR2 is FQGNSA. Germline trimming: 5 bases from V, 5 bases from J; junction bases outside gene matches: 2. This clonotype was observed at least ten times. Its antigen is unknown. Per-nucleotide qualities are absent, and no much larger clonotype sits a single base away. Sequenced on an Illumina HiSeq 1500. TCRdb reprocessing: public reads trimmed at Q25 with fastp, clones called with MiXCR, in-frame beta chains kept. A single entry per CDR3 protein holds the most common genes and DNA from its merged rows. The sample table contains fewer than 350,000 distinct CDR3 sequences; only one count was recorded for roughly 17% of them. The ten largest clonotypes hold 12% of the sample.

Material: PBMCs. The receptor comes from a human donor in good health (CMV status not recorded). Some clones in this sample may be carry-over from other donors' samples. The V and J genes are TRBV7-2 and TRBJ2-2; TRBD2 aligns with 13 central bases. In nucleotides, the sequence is TGTGCCAGCAGCGCGGGACTAGCGGGGACCGGGGAGCTGTTTTTT. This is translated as CASSAGLAGTGELFF.